Described below is a single T cell receptor beta chain sequence and its context. The record originates from a study of T cells in Graves' hyperthyroidism and ophthalmopathy. Amplification of TCR beta CDR3 regions used RNA as the template. HTBI primers were the set used in a first-round RT-PCR of the TCR CDR3. From the multiplex PCR reads, TCRdb called clonotypes with MiXCR, one entry per CDR3 protein. The table shows about 200,000 distinct CDR3 sequences, with around 18% occurring only once. CDR3 length equals 16 residues. Trimming removed 4 bases from V and 2 bases from J; junction bases left unmatched: 10. Germline assignment: CDR1 MDHEN and CDR2 SYDVKM. If no ophthalmopathy progression occurred within 18 months, Graves' hyperthyroidism was stable.

The receptor was derived from a middle-aged man with Graves' hyperthyroidism. This sequence joins TRBV28 and TRBJ2-5; 7 bases align to TRBD1. Input material: blood. The CDR3 loop is CASSSALDRAQETQYF. The CDR3 DNA reads as TGTGCCAGCAGTTCCGCCCTCGACAGGGCTCAAGAGACCCAGTACTTC.